Listed below are T cell receptor beta chains from one sample, sequenced in a study of blood T cell repertoires in COVID-19. Some clones are missing from TCRdb's copy, which holds only in-frame ones; the method was immunoSEQ multiplex PCR. The sample shows approximately 94,000 clones, more than 80% of them seen only once. The source material was peripheral blood. The receptor source for this set is a human donor in a cohort sampled during active COVID-19. CDR3s include the opening cysteine and the closing phenylalanine or tryptophan. The D gene is left open where the match is weak. Some rows mark clone size as missing; the rest say once, few, many or name a class of expanded clone.

clone size	V gene	D gene	J gene	CDR3 DNA	CDR3 protein
-	TRBV5-5	TRBD1	TRBJ1-5	TGTGCCAGCAGCTTGGAGGGGGCAATTAATCAGCCCCAGCATTTT	CASSLEGAINQPQHF
few	TRBV7-6	-	TRBJ1-2	TGTGCCAGCAGCTTAGGGACAGCTAACTATGGCTACACCTTC	CASSLGTANYGYTF
few	TRBV19	TRBD1	TRBJ1-5	TGTGCCAGTAGTATAGGAAGAGGACAGGGTCATCAGCCCCAGCATTTT	CASSIGRGQGHQPQHF
once	TRBV10-3	TRBD2	TRBJ2-2	TGTGCCATCAGTGGCCGACTAGCGGGGGGGCAAGGGGAGCTGTTTTTT	CAISGRLAGGQGELFF
-	TRBV19	-	TRBJ1-3	TGTGCCAGTAGTATGCAGAACTCTGGAAACACCATATATTTT	CASSMQNSGNTIYF
-	TRBV3-1/TRBV3-2	-	TRBJ2-2	TGTGCCAGCAGCCCGTGGTCAGAAGGGGTGAACACCGGGGAGCTGTTTTTT	CASSPWSEGVNTGELFF
-	TRBV6-4	-	TRBJ1-4	TGTGCCAGCAGTGACTCGGGAGCTAATGAAAAACTGTTTTTT	CASSDSGANEKLFF
-	TRBV28	TRBD1	TRBJ2-1	TGTGCCAGCAGTCAACCGGGACAGTCCTACAATGAGCAGTTCTTC	CASSQPGQSYNEQFF
-	TRBV27	-	TRBJ2-3	TGTGCCAGCCGTCGGGGTAGCACAGATACGCAGTATTTT	CASRRGSTDTQYF
-	TRBV13	TRBD1	TRBJ2-4	TGTGCCAGCAGCTTACCCTCGACAGGGGTCGGGGACATTCAGTACTTC	CASSLPSTGVGDIQYF
-	TRBV18	-	TRBJ1-1	TGTGCCAGCTCACCCTTGGGGCGGACTGAAGCTTTCTTT	CASSPLGRTEAFF
-	TRBV10-2	TRBD2	TRBJ2-1	TGCGCCAGCAGTGAGTCGCTAGCGGGATCCCTATACAATGAGCAGTTCTTC	CASSESLAGSLYNEQFF
once	TRBV7-6	TRBD2	TRBJ2-5	TGTGCCAGCAGTACTAGCGGGCCCCGGGAGACCCAGTACTTC	CASSTSGPRETQYF
-	TRBV5-8	-	TRBJ2-4	TGTGCCAGCAGCCCCGGACAAGGCATAGCCAAAAACATTCAGTACTTC	CASSPGQGIAKNIQYF
-	TRBV19	-	TRBJ1-1	TGTGCCAGTAAGGTACAGAGTTGGGACACTGAAGCTTTCTTT	CASKVQSWDTEAFF
-	TRBV9	TRBD1	TRBJ2-5	TGTGCCAGCAGCGTAAACCCGACAGGGCAAGAGACCCAGTACTTC	CASSVNPTGQETQYF
-	TRBV2	-	TRBJ2-6	TGTGCCAGCAGCGCTAGCGCTGGGGCCAACGTCCTGACTTTC	CASSASAGANVLTF
-	TRBV6-5	-	TRBJ1-2	TGTGCCAGCAGTTACGACGGACACCCTCGCTCTGGCTACACCTTC	CASSYDGHPRSGYTF
-	TRBV19	-	TRBJ1-2	TGTGCCAGTAGCCGCTATGGCTACACCTTC	CASSRYGYTF
-	TRBV24-1	-	TRBJ2-4	TGTGCCACCAGTGATTTGAACGGGGTCCCGAAAAACATTCAGTACTTC	CATSDLNGVPKNIQYF
-	TRBV6-4	-	TRBJ1-5	TGTGCCAGCAGTGCTAGGCCGGGGGTCGATCAGCCCCAGCATTTT	CASSARPGVDQPQHF
-	TRBV10-2	-	TRBJ2-1	TGCGCCAGCAGTGGGAGGGTGTACAATGAGCAGTTCTTC	CASSGRVYNEQFF
-	TRBV7-9	TRBD1	TRBJ1-1	TGTGCCAGCAGCTTAGATGGGACAGGGGGTACTGAAGCTTTCTTT	CASSLDGTGGTEAFF
-	TRBV6-2/TRBV6-3	-	TRBJ1-1	TGTGCCAGCAGTTACTCGGTAGGGAGGAGCACTGAAGCTTTCTTT	CASSYSVGRSTEAFF
-	TRBV12-5	TRBD1	TRBJ1-5	TGTGCTAGTGCCGGGGGACAGAGCAATCAGCCCCAGCATTTT	CASAGGQSNQPQHF
once	TRBV28	TRBD2	TRBJ2-1	TGTGCCAGCAGTACTAGCGGGATCCCGTACAATGAGCAGTTCTTC	CASSTSGIPYNEQFF
-	TRBV5-1	TRBD2	TRBJ2-3	TGCGCCAGCAGCTTGGCTAGCGGGGCTAGCACAGATACGCAGTATTTT	CASSLASGASTDTQYF
-	TRBV19	TRBD2	TRBJ2-5	TGTGCCAGTAGTATCCGGACTAGCCCCCAGGGGACCCAGTACTTC	CASSIRTSPQGTQYF
-	TRBV29-1	-	TRBJ1-1	TGCAGCGTTGAAAGGAGTATTGTGCCGAACACTGAAGCTTTCTTT	CSVERSIVPNTEAFF
-	TRBV14	-	TRBJ2-5	TGTGCCAGCAGCCAATCAGCGGGTCACCCAGGCACCCAGTACTTC	CASSQSAGHPGTQYF
-	TRBV6-2/TRBV6-3	-	TRBJ1-1	TGTGCCAGCAGTTACTACGGACTGACCGGAGCGGACACTGAAGCTTTCTTT	CASSYYGLTGADTEAFF
-	TRBV12-5	-	TRBJ1-1	TGTGCTAGTGGTGAATACTTGAACACTGAAGCTTTCTTT	CASGEYLNTEAFF
-	TRBV11-2	-	TRBJ2-1	TGTGCCAGCAGCGCCATAAACAGGGAGCAGTTCTTC	CASSAINREQFF